This TCR beta chain was sequenced during a study of shared clonotypes between healthy human individuals. Terminally differentiated effector memory CD45RA+ cells were left out of the naive CD8 fraction, which was CD45RO-negative and positively selected for CCR7. The data were produced by immunoSEQ multiplex PCR, yet TCRdb's version contains in-frame clones alone and is incomplete. This table has roughly 2.1 million clones, more than 85% appearing once. Germline assignment: CDR1 MNHEY and CDR2 SMNVEV (reference sequence). Trimming removed 6 bases at V and 0 bases at J, with 9 bases between. This CDR3 comprises 14 residues.

The chain couples TRBV27 to TRBJ1-5; D not resolved. Sequencing was performed on naive CD8+ T cells from PBMCs. The TCR originated in a man younger than 35 in good health. Some clones in this sample may be carry-over from other donors' samples. CDR3 nucleotide sequence: TGTGCCAGCAGCCCAGACTATAGCAATCAGCCCCAGCATTTT. Translated: CASSPDYSNQPQHF.